Following are 18 T cell receptor beta chains from one sample sequenced in a study of T cells after yellow fever vaccination. MiXCR was run by TCRdb on the 5' RACE reads, yielding one entry per CDR3 protein. This repertoire shows under 90,000 distinct CDR3 sequences, approximately 7% found once; its top ten account for 37%. Material: CD8+ T cells sorted from PBMCs, obtained approximately 47 days after the first yellow fever vaccination. The origin of the receptors is a man younger than 30 who received the YFV17D yellow fever vaccine.

This clonotype occurred many times. The V gene is TRBV12-3 or TRBV12-4, the J gene TRBJ2-7; TRBD1 is a possible D gene (5 bases). The CDR3 runs to 13 residues. V was pared by 6 bases and J by 5 bases, with 14 bases between. This chain's CDR3 is CASSQGLVDEQYV. The CDR3 DNA reads as TGTGCCAGCAGCCAGGGATTGGTAGACGAGCAGTACGTC.

This clonotype was recorded at least ten times. V and J are TRBV20-1 and TRBJ2-5; no definite D call. V shed 1 base and J shed 5 bases, with 17 bases lying between them. Germline V gene data show CDR1 as DFQATT and CDR2 as SNEGSKA (reference sequence). CDR3 length equals 15 residues. In nucleotides, the CDR3 is TGCAGTGCTAGAGCTGTGGTTGAACAGTTGGAGACCCAGTACTTC. This encodes CSARAVVEQLETQYF.

In its sample, this clonotype was seen a few times. The CDR3 sequence is CASKDGVFEAFF. DNA for the CDR3: TGTGCCAGCAAAGACGGGGTCTTTGAAGCTTTCTTT. The rearrangement links TRBV12-3 or TRBV12-4 to TRBJ1-1; D gene ambiguous. Trimming pared 7 bases from V and 7 bases from J, leaving 13 bases between. The length of the CDR3 is 12 residues.

There are many counts of this clonotype. This chain uses TRBV19 with TRBJ2-2; D remains unclear. The CDR3 consists of 14 residues. Germline V lookup: CDR1 LNHDA, CDR2 SQIVND (reference sequence). V lost 3 bases and J lost 2, with 7 bases in between. The DNA for the CDR3 is TGTGCCAGTAGTATGGCAGTTAACACCGGGGAGCTGTTTTTT. Translated, it gives CASSMAVNTGELFF.

This clonotype was detected many times. The J gene is TRBJ2-3, the V gene TRBV4-3; 8 bases fit TRBD2. The trim removed 0 bases at V and 4 bases at J, leaving 9 bases unmatched. The germline gives CDR1 LGHNA, CDR2 YSLEER. This CDR3 has 17 amino acids. The CDR3 loop reads CASSQDGTGGRSDTQYF. The CDR3 DNA follows: TGCGCCAGCAGCCAAGATGGAACGGGGGGGCGTTCAGATACGCAGTATTTT.

J is TRBJ1-2 and V is TRBV25-1, with no clear D. Germline V gives CDR1 MGHDK, CDR2 SYGVNS. Trimming pared 4 bases from V and 7 bases from J, leaving 7 bases between. The CDR3 is made up of 11 amino acids. CDR3 in DNA: TGTGCCAGCAGTGCACGAGGTGGCTACACCTTC. Protein product: CASSARGGYTF.

The sample holds a few counts of this clonotype. This chain connects TRBV6-1 to TRBJ2-3, with 8 bases identical to TRBD2. This CDR3 is 14 amino acids long. Germline V gene lookup returns CDR1 MNHNS and CDR2 SASEGT. V dropped 6 bases and J dropped 2; count of bases not matched to a gene: 4. For the CDR3, the DNA is TGTGCCAGCAGAACGGGGGGGCCCACAGATACGCAGTATTTT. It specifies CASRTGGPTDTQYF.

This clonotype was counted many times. The chain carries TRBV7-6 and TRBJ1-1, with D tentatively TRBD1 (6 bases). The germline gives CDR1 SGHVS, CDR2 FNYEAQ. The V end was cut by 0 bases, the J end by 7 bases, with 15 bases between. The CDR3 runs 15 residues. DNA of the CDR3: TGTGCCAGCAGCTTAGCTGCACAGGGTATAGATGAAGCTTTCTTT. It yields the protein CASSLAAQGIDEAFF.

Ten or more counts support this clonotype. The V and J genes are TRBV20-1 and TRBJ2-2, with TRBD1 matching 7 bases. With 1 base clipped from V and 6 bases from J, the junction kept 11 bases outside the gene matches. The CDR3 contains 16 residues. Germline V gene data show CDR1 as DFQATT and CDR2 as SNEGSKA (reference sequence). The CDR3 spells CSARGVGQDVAGELFF. As DNA, the CDR3 is TGCAGTGCTAGAGGGGTAGGACAGGATGTCGCCGGGGAGCTGTTTTTT.

This clonotype was picked up many times. The V gene is TRBV3-1, the J gene TRBJ2-7; 9 bases align to TRBD2. Losses at the gene ends were 5 bases for V and 2 bases for J; bases not matched to a gene: 4. Germline V gene sequence: CDR1 LGHDT, CDR2 YNNKEL (reference sequence). The CDR3 sequence is 14 residues long. The CDR3 nucleotides read TGTGCCAGCAGCTACCAGCGGGGGGCCTACGAGCAGTACTTC. Amino acids: CASSYQRGAYEQYF.

There are many counts of this clonotype. The genes are TRBV27 and TRBJ2-2; D not resolved. V was trimmed by 3 bases and J by 6 bases, leaving 5 bases between them. The CDR3 is 12 amino acids. Germline lookup yields CDR1 MNHEY and CDR2 SMNVEV (reference sequence). The CDR3 DNA reads as TGTGCCAGCAGTTTCCTGGCCGGGGAGCTGTTTTTT. This gives the protein CASSFLAGELFF.

The table lists this clonotype with many counts. In DNA, the CDR3 is TGCAGTGCTCTGACTTGGTCCTATAATTCACCCCTCCACTTT. Translation: CSALTWSYNSPLHF. The rearrangement uses TRBV20-1 and TRBJ1-6; D remains ambiguous. V was shortened by 5 bases and J by 1 base, with 9 bases between the two germline ends. CDR1 and CDR2 from the germline V gene are DFQATT and SNEGSKA (reference sequence). CDR3 length equals 14 residues.

J is TRBJ2-7 and V is TRBV5-4; TRBD1 agrees at 9 bases. Germline CDR1 is SGHNT and CDR2 is YYREEE (reference sequence). The ends lost 3 bases at V and 3 bases at J; junction bases unmatched: 4. CDR3 size: 14 residues. Written as DNA, the CDR3 is TGTGCCAGCAGCTGGGGGACAGGGAGCTACGAGCAGTACTTC. Its translation: CASSWGTGSYEQYF.

This clonotype occurred many times. This chain connects TRBV19 to TRBJ2-3, with TRBD2 matching 9 bases. With 5 bases clipped from V and 0 bases from J, the junction kept 6 bases outside the gene matches. The length of the CDR3 is 16 residues. Germline assignment: CDR1 LNHDA and CDR2 SQIVND (reference sequence). For the CDR3, the DNA is TGTGCCAGTAGTGGCCTAGCGGGGACTAGCACAGATACGCAGTATTTT. It yields the protein CASSGLAGTSTDTQYF.

This clonotype has ten or more counts. The rearrangement uses TRBV12-3 or TRBV12-4 and TRBJ2-5, with D possibly called TRBD1 or TRBD2 (6 bases each). The length of the CDR3 is 12 residues. Trimming took off 6 bases at V and 5 bases at J, with 10 bases between the two ends. DNA of the CDR3: TGTGCCAGCAGAGGGGGGCAGGAGACCCAGTACTTC. Residues: CASRGGQETQYF.

This clonotype was observed many times. This sequence joins TRBV9 and TRBJ2-3, with D hard to call. The CDR3 contains 12 residues. The V gene lost 3 bases and the J gene lost 3 bases, with 5 bases spanning the gap. From germline, CDR1 is SGDLS and CDR2 YYNGEE. The CDR3 is CASSAPTDTQYF. Here the CDR3 DNA reads TGTGCCAGCAGCGCGCCGACAGATACGCAGTATTTT. The whole variable domain, remainder taken from reference TRBV9 and TRBJ2-3, is DSGVTQTPKHLITATGQRVTLRCSPRSGDLSVYWYQQSLDQGLQFLIQYYNGEERAKGNILERFSAQQFPDLHSELNLSSLELGDSALYFCASSAPTDTQYFGPGTRLTVL.

This clonotype was seen ten or more times. The V call is TRBV6-1, the J call TRBJ1-1; D possibly corresponds to TRBD1 (5 bases). Germline CDR1 is MNHNS and CDR2 is SASEGT. There are 16 residues in the CDR3. Trimming stripped 2 bases from V and 7 bases from J, with 20 bases between. The CDR3 coding sequence is TGTGCCAGCAGTGAATGGGGCAACGGGGCGGCAATTGAAGCTTTCTTT. Encoded protein: CASSEWGNGAAIEAFF.

This clonotype was detected ten times or more. In DNA form, the CDR3 reads TGTGCCAGCAGCTTCCGTGCAAGCACAGATACGCAGTATTTT. As protein: CASSFRASTDTQYF. This chain joins TRBV7-2 and TRBJ2-3; D unclear. The CDR3 contains 14 residues. The V end lost 3 bases, the J end lost 0 bases, and 7 bases lay between the germline ends. Germline V lookup: CDR1 SGHTA, CDR2 FQGNSA.